This TCR beta chain was sequenced in a study of blood T cell repertoires in COVID-19. Study-wide background: Sites across the United States, Italy and Spain contributed samples from acute and convalescent COVID-19. From T cells, B-cell-depleted T cells, or PBMCs came the material, which was cDNA or gDNA.

With 5 bases clipped from V and 3 bases from J, the junction kept 4 bases outside the gene matches. CDR1 is SEHNR and CDR2 is FQNEAQ in the germline V gene (reference sequence). The CDR3 consists of 15 residues. As originally analysed: For nucleated cells, counts were estimated from reference gene primer amplification. The assay was immunoSEQ multiplex PCR, and TCRdb's table has in-frame clones only and misses some. D and trimming were read from the DNA, whereas the V and J calls and clone size are those reported in that table. The repertoire holds 85,000 to 95,000 clones, with roughly 83% as singletons.

The genes are TRBV7-9 and TRBJ1-3; TRBD1 aligns across 10 bases. The sequencing input was peripheral blood. This receptor was taken from a human donor in a cohort sampled during active COVID-19. The CDR3 spells CASSEGTGVGNTIYF. DNA of the CDR3: TGTGCCAGCAGCGAGGGGACAGGGGTTGGAAACACCATATATTTT.